Each of the 32 T cell receptor beta chains below was sequenced from the same sample in a study of cytomegalovirus exposure and HLA in healthy donors. 13 Jbeta primers and 60 Vbeta primers were used for the PCR. Clones were read by immunoSEQ multiplex PCR, and TCRdb kept only the in-frame ones, dropping some. This table holds about 120,000 clones, more than 65% found once. Sequenced input: PBMCs. These receptors were taken from a man in his forties or fifties in good health and CMV-seropositive.

This clone was seen just once. The V call is TRBV7-9, the J call TRBJ1-6, with 7 nucleotides matching TRBD1. The CDR3 has 14 residues. J was trimmed by 9 bases and V by 5 bases; bases with no gene match: 7. CDR1 SEHNR and CDR2 FQNEAQ come from the germline V gene (reference sequence). The CDR3 here is CASSRGTESSPLHF. In DNA, the CDR3 is TGTGCCAGCAGCCGCGGGACAGAAAGTTCACCCCTCCACTTT.

This clone was detected only once. The CDR3 loop is CASSLGLAGGHQFF. The CDR3 nucleotides are TGTGCCAGCAGCTTAGGACTAGCGGGGGGGCATCAGTTCTTC. J is TRBJ2-1 and V is TRBV11-3; 14 bases are a match to TRBD2. Trimming removed 1 base from V and 13 bases from J; junction bases left unmatched: 3. CDR3 size: 14 residues. Germline lookup yields CDR1 SGHNT and CDR2 YENEEA. Using reference TRBV11-3 and TRBJ2-1 for the parts outside the CDR3, the full variable domain is EAGVVQSPRYKIIEKKQPVAFWCNPISGHNTLYWYLQNLGQGPELLIRYENEEAVDDSQLPKDRFSAERLKGVDSTLKIQPAELGDSAVYLCASSLGLAGGHQFFGPGTRLTVL.

The chain employs TRBV6-1 and TRBJ2-7, with TRBD2 matching 7 bases. CDR3 length: 14 residues. V dropped 4 bases and J dropped 2; count of bases not matched to a gene: 5. Germline V gives CDR1 MNHNS, CDR2 SASEGT. The DNA for the CDR3 is TGTGCCAGCAGTGGAGACGGGGGGACCTACGAGCAGTACTTC. Protein: CASSGDGGTYEQYF.

The chain joins TRBV28 to TRBJ2-6; D gene uncertain. V shed 6 bases and J shed 5 bases, with 11 bases lying between them. This CDR3 is 14 amino acids long. Germline V gene lookup returns CDR1 MDHEN and CDR2 SYDVKM. CDR3 sequence (DNA): TGTGCCAGCAGCCTAATGGGCAGGGCCAACGTCCTGACTTTC. This gives the protein CASSLMGRANVLTF.

The chain couples TRBV7-9 to TRBJ2-1; TRBD1 aligns across 9 bases. This CDR3 has 17 amino acids. Germline-derived CDR1 and CDR2 are SEHNR and FQNEAQ (reference sequence). J gave up 2 bases and V 5 bases, and 10 bases lay outside the gene matches. This CDR3 reads CASSPKRDRVTYNEQFF. The DNA for the CDR3 is TGTGCCAGCAGCCCCAAGCGGGACAGGGTCACCTACAATGAGCAGTTCTTC.

The chain uses TRBV7-2 and TRBJ1-1; no definite D call. V was shortened by 2 bases and J by 1 base, with 5 bases between the two germline ends. CDR3 size: 13 residues. Germline loops: CDR1 SGHTA, CDR2 FQGNSA. CDR3 DNA: TGTGCCAGCAGCTTACAGGAGAACACTGAAGCTTTCTTT. Amino acids: CASSLQENTEAFF.

The chain is built from TRBV10-3 and TRBJ1-5, with D maybe TRBD1 (6 bases). The germline CDR1 and CDR2 sequences are ENHRY and SYGVKD. This CDR3 comprises 15 residues. Trimming removed 2 bases from V and 2 bases from J, with 10 bases in between. This CDR3 is CAISEGQGRNQPQHF. CDR3 DNA: TGTGCCATCAGTGAGGGGCAGGGGCGCAATCAGCCCCAGCATTTT.

The DNA of the CDR3 is TGTGCCAGCAGTCAGGACAGAATAGATGAGCAGTTCTTC. It translates to CASSQDRIDEQFF. This chain uses TRBV6-5 with TRBJ2-1; D might be TRBD1 (6 bases). Germline V gene lookup returns CDR1 MNHEY and CDR2 SVGAGI. The CDR3 has 13 amino acids. Trimming took off 5 bases at V and 8 bases at J, with 13 bases between the two ends.

This chain joins TRBV4-3 and TRBJ1-1; 7 positions agree with TRBD1. The V gene end was trimmed by 0 bases and the J gene end by 1 base; junction bases not matched to a gene: 8. The CDR3 has 17 residues. Germline CDR1 and CDR2: LGHNA and YSLEER. CDR3 residues: CASSQDLNRGTNTEAFF. CDR3 coding DNA: TGCGCCAGCAGCCAAGATTTAAACAGGGGTACGAACACTGAAGCTTTCTTT.

This clone was seen a single time. CDR3 sequence reads: CASSLTTGVEQYF. CDR3 in DNA: TGTGCCAGCAGCTTGACGACGGGGGTCGAGCAGTACTTC. The chain joins TRBV7-2 to TRBJ2-7; weak D call: TRBD2 (6 bases). The germline V gene has CDR1 SGHTA and CDR2 FQGNSA. Trimming pared 3 bases from V and 6 bases from J, leaving 12 bases between. The CDR3 runs 13 residues.

Concerning this clone: At the DNA level, this CDR3 is encoded by other sequences in the same sample as well. J is TRBJ1-3 and V is TRBV7-3; D remains ambiguous. The CDR3 covers 15 residues. The V gene's germline CDR1 is SGHTA and CDR2 FQGTGA. V shed 0 bases and J shed 0 bases, with 6 bases lying between them. The CDR3 region has the DNA TGTGCCAGCAGCTTAACGTCCTCCTCTGGAAACACCATATATTTT. Translation: CASSLTSSSGNTIYF. Filled out from reference TRBV7-3 and TRBJ1-3, the complete variable domain reads GAGVSQTPSNKVTEKGKYVELRCDPISGHTALYWYRQSLGQGPEFLIYFQGTGAADDSGLPNDRFFAVRPEGSVSTLKIQRTERGDSAVYLCASSLTSSSGNTIYFGEGSWLTVV.

This rearrangement joins TRBV4-3 to TRBJ2-7; 7 bases are a match to TRBD1. The CDR3 extends over 14 amino acids. In germline, CDR1 is LGHNA, CDR2 YSLEER. V lost 2 bases and J lost 3; bases outside the gene matches: 4. The CDR3 coding sequence is TGCGCCAGCAGCCAAACGACAGGGAACTACGAGCAGTACTTC. Translation gives CASSQTTGNYEQYF.

In nucleotides, the CDR3 is TGTGCCAGCAGACGACAGGGAGAACGCTCCTACGAGCAGTACTTC. Translated, it gives CASRRQGERSYEQYF. V gene TRBV28 combines with J gene TRBJ2-7, with TRBD1 matching 7 bases. Per germline, CDR1 MDHEN and CDR2 SYDVKM. This CDR3 comprises 15 residues. V shed 6 bases, J shed 0 bases, and the junction held 8 bases outside the gene matches.

The chain couples TRBV28 to TRBJ1-3, with a possible D match to TRBD1 (6 bases). The germline gives CDR1 MDHEN, CDR2 SYDVKM. The CDR3 runs 15 residues. V was clipped by 4 bases and J by 3 bases, with 13 bases between them. The DNA for the CDR3 is TGTGCCAGCAGTTCTCCAGGGGCTGGTGGAAACACCATATATTTT. This encodes CASSSPGAGGNTIYF.

The chain employs TRBV5-4 and TRBJ2-3, with 8 bases aligning to TRBD1. Trimming at V came to 3 bases and at J to 6 bases, leaving 18 bases not matched to a gene. The CDR3 covers 18 residues. Germline V gives CDR1 SGHNT, CDR2 YYREEE (reference sequence). The CDR3 DNA reads as TGTGCCAGCAGCTCCCGAGGTAGGCGGGGACAGGAGCAGGATACGCAGTATTTT. This encodes CASSSRGRRGQEQDTQYF.

The V and J genes are TRBV6-5 and TRBJ2-7; 10 bases line up with TRBD1. Unmatched junction bases numbered 6, after V lost 6 bases and J lost 7 bases. Germline lookup yields CDR1 MNHEY and CDR2 SVGAGI. The CDR3 spans 13 residues. In DNA, the CDR3 is TGTGCCAGCAGCCCGGACAGGGGGGGGGAGCAGTACTTC. It yields the protein CASSPDRGGEQYF.

V is TRBV30 and J is TRBJ2-7; TRBD1 matches at 7 bases. CDR1 and CDR2 (germline): GTSNPN, SVGIG (reference sequence). The V gene end was trimmed by 0 bases and the J gene end by 2 bases; junction bases not matched to a gene: 1. The CDR3 contains 13 residues. CDR3 loop: CAWSVDRAYEQYF. CDR3 DNA: TGTGCCTGGAGTGTCGACAGGGCCTACGAGCAGTACTTC.

The chain is built from TRBV27 and TRBJ2-6, with 11 bases aligning to TRBD1. The CDR3 totals 18 residues. Germline V gene sequence: CDR1 MNHEY, CDR2 SMNVEV (reference sequence). V lost 6 bases and J lost 0; bases outside the gene matches: 7. CDR3 DNA sequence: TGTGCCAGCAGGTCCTCCGGGACAGGGGGCTCTGGGGCCAACGTCCTGACTTTC. Translation gives CASRSSGTGGSGANVLTF.

The chain couples TRBV2 to TRBJ2-7; D may be TRBD2 (6 bases). Trimming took 7 bases from V and 0 from J, leaving 7 bases between them. Per the germline V gene, CDR1 is SNHLY and CDR2 is FYNNEI. The CDR3 has 12 residues. The CDR3 sequence is CASTSDSYEQYF. The CDR3 DNA is TGTGCCAGCACTAGCGACTCCTACGAGCAGTACTTC.

The chain recombines TRBV7-8 with TRBJ1-1, with TRBD1 matching 7 bases. Germline V lookup: CDR1 SGHVS, CDR2 FQNEAQ. The CDR3 covers 16 residues. V dropped 5 bases and J dropped 5; count of bases not matched to a gene: 14. The CDR3 sequence is CASSPRDSLVLTEAFF. In DNA form, the CDR3 reads TGTGCCAGCAGCCCCCGGGACAGTTTAGTCTTGACTGAAGCTTTCTTT. The variable domain in full, with the rest retrieved from reference TRBV7-8 and TRBJ1-1, is GAGVSQSPRYKVAKRGQDVALRCDPISGHVSLFWYQQALGQGPEFLTYFQNEAQLDKSGLPSDRFFAERPEGSVSTLKIQRTQQEDSAVYLCASSPRDSLVLTEAFFGQGTRLTVV.

The chain employs TRBV11-3 and TRBJ1-1, with D uncertain. Per germline, CDR1 SGHNT and CDR2 YENEEA. V lost 1 base, J lost 1 base, and 7 bases lay in between. This CDR3 comprises 14 residues. This CDR3 is CASSLGAGNTEAFF. The CDR3 bases are TGTGCCAGCAGCTTAGGAGCGGGGAACACTGAAGCTTTCTTT.

The sample holds a few counts of this clone. The rearrangement uses TRBV2 and TRBJ2-5; D gene unclear. The CDR3 has 15 amino acids. From germline, CDR1 is SNHLY and CDR2 FYNNEI. Trimming cost V 0 bases and J 0 bases, with 8 bases left between them. Here the CDR3 DNA reads TGTGCCAGCAGTGAAGCGAGATCGTACCAAGAGACCCAGTACTTC. This gives the protein CASSEARSYQETQYF.

V is TRBV18 and J is TRBJ2-1; no reliable D call. Germline CDR1 and CDR2: KGHSH and LQKENI. This CDR3 spans 13 amino acids. The ends were cut back, 0 bases at V and 10 bases at J, with 10 bases in the middle. This CDR3 is CASSPPNSPEQFF. As DNA, the CDR3 is TGTGCCAGCTCACCACCGAACAGCCCCGAGCAGTTCTTC.

V is TRBV20-1 and J is TRBJ2-3; no clear D gene. Germline V gene data show CDR1 as DFQATT and CDR2 as SNEGSKA (reference sequence). V lost 1 base and J lost 4, with 3 bases in between. The CDR3 is made up of 11 amino acids. CDR3 residues: CSARASDTQYF. In nucleotides, the CDR3 is TGCAGTGCTAGAGCTTCAGATACGCAGTATTTT.

Comments on this clone: At one end, the junction sequence differs from germline, possibly due to a read error. The chain links TRBV7-7 to TRBJ2-5, with D tentatively TRBD1 (5 bases). CDR1 and CDR2 (germline): SSHAT, FNYEAQ (reference sequence). The CDR3 spans 13 residues. The CDR3 coding sequence is TGTGCTAGCAGCTTGGGGCCCCTAAGAGACCAGTACTTC. Translating gives CASSLGPLRDQYF.

This clone was seen a single time. The chain is built from TRBV5-1 and TRBJ2-1; D may be TRBD2 (5 bases). The CDR3 length is 15 residues. Trimming shortened V by 3 bases and J by 8 bases, and 18 bases separated the two germline ends. Germline CDR1 SGHRS, CDR2 YFSETQ. CDR3 protein: CASSSVPTQEDEQFF. Here the CDR3 DNA reads TGCGCCAGCAGCTCGGTCCCCACTCAGGAGGATGAGCAGTTCTTC.

The chain recombines TRBV28 with TRBJ1-2; 11 nucleotides match TRBD1. Germline CDR1 is MDHEN and CDR2 is SYDVKM. This CDR3 has 15 residues. With V trimmed by 6 bases and J by 7 bases, 10 bases remained unmatched. The CDR3 region is CASRSGTGGIGGYTF. The CDR3 DNA reads as TGTGCCAGCAGATCCGGGACAGGGGGGATTGGTGGCTACACCTTC.

The chain employs TRBV4-3 and TRBJ1-5, with TRBD1 matching 11 bases. Germline lookup yields CDR1 LGHNA and CDR2 YSLEER. Trimming cost V 4 bases and J 2 bases; bases outside gene matches: 10. The CDR3 consists of 18 residues. As DNA, the CDR3 is TGCGCCAGCAGCCGGCCGAGGACAGGGGGCTTTGGCAATCAGCCCCAGCATTTT. It codes for CASSRPRTGGFGNQPQHF.

A remark on this clone: The same CDR3 is also encoded by other DNA sequences in this sample. This chain joins TRBV14 and TRBJ2-6; no reliable D call. Germline lookup yields CDR1 SGHDN and CDR2 FVKESK. The CDR3 sequence is 16 residues long. V was trimmed by 1 base and J by 0 bases, leaving 7 bases between them. The CDR3 DNA reads TGTGCCAGCAGCCAAGGCTCCTACTCTGGGGCCAACGTCCTGACTTTC. It codes for CASSQGSYSGANVLTF.

This chain joins TRBV7-9 and TRBJ1-2; D is undetermined. The CDR3 has 13 residues. V lost 1 base and J lost 8, with 11 bases in between. Germline V gives CDR1 SEHNR, CDR2 FQNEAQ (reference sequence). This chain's CDR3 is CASSLVNSEGYTF. CDR3 in DNA: TGTGCCAGCAGCTTAGTCAATTCGGAGGGCTACACCTTC. Full variable domain (missing parts from reference TRBV7-9 and TRBJ1-2): DTGVSQNPRHKITKRGQNVTFRCDPISEHNRLYWYRQTLGQGPEFLTYFQNEAQLEKSRLLSDRFSAERPKGSFSTLEIQRTEQGDSAMYLCASSLVNSEGYTFGSGTRLTVV.

This clone was observed a few times. The gene calls are TRBV19 and TRBJ1-3; perhaps TRBD1 as D (5 bases). Germline lookup yields CDR1 LNHDA and CDR2 SQIVND (reference sequence). V lost 7 bases and J 0 bases, leaving 19 bases between the germline ends. This CDR3 spans 17 amino acids. The CDR3 bases are TGTGCCAGTACCAGAACGGTCGGGACTTACTCTGGAAACACCATATATTTT. Translated: CASTRTVGTYSGNTIYF.

The rearrangement links TRBV30 to TRBJ2-7, with a tentative D call TRBD1 (5 bases). CDR3 length equals 14 residues. Germline CDR1 reads GTSNPN; CDR2 reads SVGIG (reference sequence). Trimming took 1 base from V and 6 from J, leaving 16 bases between them. CDR3 loop: CAWSATRVTSEQYF. The CDR3 DNA is TGTGCCTGGAGTGCCACCAGGGTAACGTCCGAGCAGTACTTC.